The rows below give T cell receptor beta chains drawn from one sample of a study of cytomegalovirus exposure and HLA in healthy donors. Sequencing used immunoSEQ multiplex PCR; TCRdb keeps in-frame clones, though not all of them. The sample shows approximately 120,000 clones, 70% to 90% of them seen only once. The sequenced sample consisted of PBMCs. The receptors originated from a woman aged 18-29 years in good health and CMV-seronegative. Both conserved end residues are part of each CDR3. D genes are given only for firm matches.

D gene,J gene,CDR3 length,V gene,CDR3 protein,CDR3 DNA
TRBD2,TRBJ2-1,17,TRBV28,CASTSGGEAASYNEQFF,TGTGCCAGCACCTCCGGGGGGGAGGCTGCTTCCTACAATGAGCAGTTCTTC
NA,TRBJ2-3,16,TRBV7-2,CASSLEAGRIADTQYF,TGTGCCAGCAGCTTAGAGGCGGGGCGAATCGCAGATACGCAGTATTTT
TRBD1,TRBJ1-1,12,TRBV2,CASSQQGAEAFF,TGTGCCAGCAGTCAACAGGGGGCTGAAGCTTTCTTT
TRBD1,TRBJ1-2,14,TRBV7-2,CASSVRQGVSGYTF,TGTGCCAGCAGCGTACGACAGGGTGTAAGTGGCTACACCTTC
NA,TRBJ1-2,14,TRBV6-5,CASSPRRQRGGYTF,TGTGCCAGCAGTCCTCGTCGGCAGCGGGGTGGCTACACCTTC
NA,TRBJ1-5,20,TRBV1,CTSSQDRLGGRPYSNQPQHF,TGCACCAGCAGCCAAGATCGCCTCGGGGGGCGACCGTATAGCAATCAGCCCCAGCATTTT
TRBD1,TRBJ2-7,13,TRBV2,CASSEQGANEQYF,TGTGCCAGCAGTGAACAGGGGGCTAACGAGCAGTACTTC
NA,TRBJ1-1,15,TRBV19,CASSIVAGLNTEAFF,TGTGCCAGTAGTATTGTGGCAGGGCTGAACACTGAAGCTTTCTTT
NA,TRBJ2-7,13,TRBV9,CASSETGLHEQYF,TGTGCCAGCAGCGAAACAGGTCTCCACGAGCAGTACTTC
NA,TRBJ1-2,15,TRBV4-3,CASSQDGGANYGYTF,TGCGCCAGCAGCCAAGATGGGGGGGCTAACTATGGCTACACCTTC
NA,TRBJ1-3,13,TRBV9,CASSNLLGNTIYF,TGTGCCAGCAGCAATCTTCTGGGAAACACCATATATTTT
TRBD2,TRBJ2-5,14,TRBV27,CASSVGGREETQYF,TGTGCCAGCTCCGTCGGGGGGAGAGAAGAGACCCAGTACTTC
NA,TRBJ2-1,13,TRBV7-8,CASSQGRDNEQFF,TGTGCCAGCAGCCAAGGCAGGGACAATGAGCAGTTCTTC
TRBD2,TRBJ2-3,16,TRBV11-3,CASALEGLAGTDTQYF,TGTGCCAGCGCCCTCGAGGGTCTAGCGGGCACAGATACGCAGTATTTT
NA,TRBJ1-4,11,TRBV19,CASSMAGRLFF,TGTGCCAGTAGTATGGCGGGACGGCTGTTTTTT
NA,TRBJ1-2,16,TRBV27,CASGRATHLNYSGYTF,TGTGCCAGCGGGCGGGCCACCCATTTGAACTACAGTGGCTACACCTTC
TRBD1,TRBJ1-2,14,TRBV30,CASTPGTGVRGYTF,TGTGCCTCCACTCCTGGGACAGGGGTTAGGGGCTACACCTTC